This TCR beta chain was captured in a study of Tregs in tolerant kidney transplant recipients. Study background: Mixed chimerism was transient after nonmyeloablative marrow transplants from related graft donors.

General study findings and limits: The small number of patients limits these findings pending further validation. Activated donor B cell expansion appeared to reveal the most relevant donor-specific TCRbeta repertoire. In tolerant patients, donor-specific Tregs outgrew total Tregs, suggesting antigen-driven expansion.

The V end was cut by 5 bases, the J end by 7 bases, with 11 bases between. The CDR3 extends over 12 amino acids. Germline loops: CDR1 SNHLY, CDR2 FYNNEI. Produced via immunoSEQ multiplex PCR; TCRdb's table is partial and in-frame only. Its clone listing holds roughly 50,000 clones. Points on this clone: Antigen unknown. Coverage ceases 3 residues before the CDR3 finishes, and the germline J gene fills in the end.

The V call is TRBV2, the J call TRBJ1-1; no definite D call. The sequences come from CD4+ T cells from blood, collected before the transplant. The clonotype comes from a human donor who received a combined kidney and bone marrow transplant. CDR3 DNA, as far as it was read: TGTGCCAGCAGTCGCAGGTTCGGTGAA. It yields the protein CASSRRFGE. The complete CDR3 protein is CASSRRFGEAFF.